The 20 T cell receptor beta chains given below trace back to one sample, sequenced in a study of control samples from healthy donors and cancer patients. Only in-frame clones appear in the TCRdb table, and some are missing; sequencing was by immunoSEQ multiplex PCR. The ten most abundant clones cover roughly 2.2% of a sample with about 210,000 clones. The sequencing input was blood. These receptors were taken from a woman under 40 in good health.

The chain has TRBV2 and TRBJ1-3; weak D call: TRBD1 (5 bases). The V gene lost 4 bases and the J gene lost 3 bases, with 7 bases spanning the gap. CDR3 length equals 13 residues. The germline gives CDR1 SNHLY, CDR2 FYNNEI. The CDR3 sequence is CASSAGGGNTIYF. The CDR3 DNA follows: TGTGCCAGCAGTGCGGGGGGTGGAAACACCATATATTTT. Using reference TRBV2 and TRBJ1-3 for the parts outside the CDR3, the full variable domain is EPEVTQTPSHQVTQMGQEVILRCVPISNHLYFYWYRQILGQKVEFLVSFYNNEISEKSEIFDDQFSVERPDGSNFTLKIRSTKLEDSAMYFCASSAGGGNTIYFGEGSWLTVV.

The CDR3 DNA follows: TGTGCCAGTAGTATAGCCCGCAGGGGACGGAATTCACCCCTCCACTTT. It codes for CASSIARRGRNSPLHF. The genes are TRBV19 and TRBJ1-6, with D perhaps matching TRBD1 (6 bases). Germline CDR1 is LNHDA and CDR2 is SQIVND (reference sequence). Trimming removed 1 base at V and 7 bases at J, with 14 bases between. The length of the CDR3 is 16 residues.

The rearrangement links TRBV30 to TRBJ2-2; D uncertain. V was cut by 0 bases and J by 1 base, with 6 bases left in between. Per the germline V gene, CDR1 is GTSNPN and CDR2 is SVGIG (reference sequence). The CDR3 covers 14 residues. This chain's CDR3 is CAWSVLQNTGELFF. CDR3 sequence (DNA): TGTGCCTGGAGTGTACTTCAGAACACCGGGGAGCTGTTTTTT.

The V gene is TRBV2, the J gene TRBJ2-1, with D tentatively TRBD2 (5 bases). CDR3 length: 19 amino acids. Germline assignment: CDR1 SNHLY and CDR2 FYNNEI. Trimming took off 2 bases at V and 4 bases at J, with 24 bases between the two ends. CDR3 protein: CASSEMSAVGVRSYNEQFF. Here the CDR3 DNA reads TGTGCCAGCAGTGAAATGTCAGCCGTCGGGGTCCGCTCATACAATGAGCAGTTCTTC.

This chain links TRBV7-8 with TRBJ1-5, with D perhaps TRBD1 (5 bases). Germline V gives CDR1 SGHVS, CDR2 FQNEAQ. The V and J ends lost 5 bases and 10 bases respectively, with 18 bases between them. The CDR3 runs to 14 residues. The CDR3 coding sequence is TGTGCCAGCAGCCGAGAACCGGGACCCAGACCCCAGCATTTT. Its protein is CASSREPGPRPQHF.

DNA of the CDR3: TGTGCCAGCGGGCAGCTAAACACTGAAGCTTTCTTT. It specifies CASGQLNTEAFF. The chain carries TRBV9 and TRBJ1-1; D unresolved. The V gene's germline CDR1 is SGDLS and CDR2 YYNGEE. Deletions cut 7 bases from V and 2 bases from J, with 9 bases between. The CDR3 has 12 amino acids.

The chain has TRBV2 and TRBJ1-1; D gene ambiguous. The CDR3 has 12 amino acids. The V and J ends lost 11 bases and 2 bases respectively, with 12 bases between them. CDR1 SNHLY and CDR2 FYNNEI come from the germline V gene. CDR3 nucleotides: TGTGCCTCTGAAAGTGGAAACACTGAAGCTTTCTTT. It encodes CASESGNTEAFF.

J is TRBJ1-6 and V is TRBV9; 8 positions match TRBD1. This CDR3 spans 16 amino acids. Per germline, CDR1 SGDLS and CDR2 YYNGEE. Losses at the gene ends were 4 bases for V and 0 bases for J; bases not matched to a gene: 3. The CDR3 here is CASSRQGSSYNSPLHF. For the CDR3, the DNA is TGTGCCAGCAGCCGACAGGGGAGCTCCTATAATTCACCCCTCCACTTT.

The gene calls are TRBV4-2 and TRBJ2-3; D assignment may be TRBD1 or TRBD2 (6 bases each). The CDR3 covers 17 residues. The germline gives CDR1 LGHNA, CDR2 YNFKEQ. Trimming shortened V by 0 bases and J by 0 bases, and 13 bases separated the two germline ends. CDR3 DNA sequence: TGTGCCAGCAGCCAAGAGAATCCCGGGGGCAGCACAGATACGCAGTATTTT. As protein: CASSQENPGGSTDTQYF.

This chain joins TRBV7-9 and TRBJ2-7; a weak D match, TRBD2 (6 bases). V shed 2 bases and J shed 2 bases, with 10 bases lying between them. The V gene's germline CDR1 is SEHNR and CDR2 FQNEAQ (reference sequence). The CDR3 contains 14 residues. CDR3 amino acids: CASSLTGGTYEQYF. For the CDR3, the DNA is TGTGCCAGCAGCTTAACGGGCGGGACCTACGAGCAGTACTTC. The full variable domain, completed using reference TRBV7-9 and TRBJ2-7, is DTGVSQNPRHKITKRGQNVTFRCDPISEHNRLYWYRQTLGQGPEFLTYFQNEAQLEKSRLLSDRFSAERPKGSFSTLEIQRTEQGDSAMYLCASSLTGGTYEQYFGPGTRLTVT.

The DNA of the CDR3 is TGTGCCAGCAGTCGACTAGTTCGGTTAAGCACAGATACGCAGTATTTT. It is translated as CASSRLVRLSTDTQYF. J is TRBJ2-3 and V is TRBV6-6; tentatively, D is TRBD2 (6 bases). Per germline, CDR1 MNHNY and CDR2 SVGAGI (reference sequence). V was pared by 5 bases and J by 0 bases, with 15 bases between. The CDR3 runs 16 residues.

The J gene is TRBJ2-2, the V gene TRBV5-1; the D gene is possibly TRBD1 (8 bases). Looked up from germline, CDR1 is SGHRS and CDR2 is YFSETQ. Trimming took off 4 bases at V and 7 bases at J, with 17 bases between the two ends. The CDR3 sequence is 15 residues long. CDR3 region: CASSTDRGGNGELFF. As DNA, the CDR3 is TGCGCCAGCAGCACCGACAGGGGAGGGAACGGGGAGCTGTTTTTT.

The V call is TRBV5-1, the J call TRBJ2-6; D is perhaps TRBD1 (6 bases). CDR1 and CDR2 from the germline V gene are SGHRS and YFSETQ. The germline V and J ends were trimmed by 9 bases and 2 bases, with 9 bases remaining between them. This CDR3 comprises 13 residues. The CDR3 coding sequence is TGCGCCACAGGGGAACCTGGGGCCAACGTCCTGACTTTC. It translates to CATGEPGANVLTF.

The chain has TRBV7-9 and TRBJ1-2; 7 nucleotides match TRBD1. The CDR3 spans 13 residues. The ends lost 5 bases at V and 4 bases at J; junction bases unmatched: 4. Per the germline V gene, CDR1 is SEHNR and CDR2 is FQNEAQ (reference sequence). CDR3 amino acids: CASSPGQRYGYTF. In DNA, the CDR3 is TGTGCCAGCAGCCCGGGACAGCGCTATGGCTACACCTTC.

The CDR3 here is CASSPDPGGTQYF. The DNA for the CDR3 is TGTGCCAGCTCACCCGACCCGGGCGGTACGCAGTATTTT. The V and J genes are TRBV18 and TRBJ2-3, with D unresolved. Trimming took 3 bases from V and 8 from J, leaving 12 bases between them. This CDR3 comprises 13 residues. In germline, CDR1 is KGHSH, CDR2 LQKENI. Full variable domain (missing parts from reference TRBV18 and TRBJ2-3): NAGVMQNPRHLVRRRGQEARLRCSPMKGHSHVYWYRQLPEEGLKFMVYLQKENIIDESGMPKERFSAEFPKEGPSILRIQQVVRGDSAAYFCASSPDPGGTQYFGPGTRLTVL.

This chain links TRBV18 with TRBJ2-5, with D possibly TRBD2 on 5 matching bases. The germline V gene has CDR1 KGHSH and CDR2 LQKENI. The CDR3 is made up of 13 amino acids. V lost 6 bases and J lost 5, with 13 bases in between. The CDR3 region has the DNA TGTGCCAGCTCGGACGGGATCCAGGAGACCCAGTACTTC. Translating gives CASSDGIQETQYF.

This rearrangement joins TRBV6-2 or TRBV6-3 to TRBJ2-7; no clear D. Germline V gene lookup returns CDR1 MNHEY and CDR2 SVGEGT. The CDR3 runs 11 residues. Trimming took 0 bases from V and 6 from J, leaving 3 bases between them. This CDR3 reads CASSYSFEQYF. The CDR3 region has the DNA TGTGCCAGCAGTTACTCGTTCGAGCAGTACTTC.

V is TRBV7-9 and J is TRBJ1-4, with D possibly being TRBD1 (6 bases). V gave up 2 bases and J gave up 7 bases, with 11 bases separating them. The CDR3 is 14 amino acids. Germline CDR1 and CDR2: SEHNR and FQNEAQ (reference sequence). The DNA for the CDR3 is TGTGCCAGCAGCTTATTCCAGGGGAGTGAAAAACTGTTTTTT. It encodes CASSLFQGSEKLFF.

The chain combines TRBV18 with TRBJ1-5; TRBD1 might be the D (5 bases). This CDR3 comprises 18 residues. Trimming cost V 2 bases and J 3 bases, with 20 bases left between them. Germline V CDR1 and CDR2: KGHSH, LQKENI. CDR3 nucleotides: TGTGCCAGCTCACCAAATCCCGGCGCAGGGAGGCCCAATCAGCCCCAGCATTTT. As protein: CASSPNPGAGRPNQPQHF.

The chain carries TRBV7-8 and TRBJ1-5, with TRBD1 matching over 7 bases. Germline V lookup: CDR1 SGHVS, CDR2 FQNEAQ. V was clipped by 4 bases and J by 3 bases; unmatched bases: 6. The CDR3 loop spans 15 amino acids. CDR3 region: CASSSAGQVNQPQHF. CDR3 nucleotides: TGTGCCAGCAGCTCCGCCGGACAGGTCAATCAGCCCCAGCATTTT.